This TCR beta chain was recorded in a study of shared clonotypes between healthy human individuals. Data came from immunoSEQ multiplex PCR; TCRdb stores just in-frame clones and leaves some out. Of about 2.4 million clones in the sample, 93% were seen once. Germline CDR1 SGHTS, CDR2 YDEGEE. V lost 2 bases to trimming and J lost 7 bases, with 10 bases between them. This CDR3 contains 13 residues. The V gene is TRBV5-8, the J gene TRBJ1-3; tentative D call: TRBD1 (5 bases). The TCR sequence derives from a man between 18 and 29 years old in good health. Some clones in this sample may be carry-over from other donors' samples. Material for sequencing was naive CD4+ T cells from PBMCs. Regarding subset: CD45RA+ positively selected. The CDR3 is CASSFRGWNTIYF. Here the CDR3 DNA reads TGTGCCAGCAGCTTTCGGGGGTGGAACACCATATATTTT.